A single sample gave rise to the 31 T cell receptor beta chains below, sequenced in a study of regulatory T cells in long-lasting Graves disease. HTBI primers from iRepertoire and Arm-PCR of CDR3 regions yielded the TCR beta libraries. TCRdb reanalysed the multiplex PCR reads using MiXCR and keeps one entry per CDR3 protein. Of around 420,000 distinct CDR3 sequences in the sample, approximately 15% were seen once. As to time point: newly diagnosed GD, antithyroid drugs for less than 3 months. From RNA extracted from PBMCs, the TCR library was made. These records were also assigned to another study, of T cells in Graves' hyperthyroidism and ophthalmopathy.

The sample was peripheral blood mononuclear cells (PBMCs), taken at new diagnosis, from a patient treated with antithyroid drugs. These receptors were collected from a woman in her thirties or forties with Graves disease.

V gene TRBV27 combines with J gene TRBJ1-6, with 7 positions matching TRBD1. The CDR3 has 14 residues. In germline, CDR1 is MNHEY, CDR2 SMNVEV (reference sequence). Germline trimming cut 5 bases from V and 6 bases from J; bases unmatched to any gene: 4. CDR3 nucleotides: TGTGCCAGCAGTCAGGGGACAGCTAATTCACCCCTCCACTTT. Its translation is CASSQGTANSPLHF.

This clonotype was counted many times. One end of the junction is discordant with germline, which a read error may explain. Here the CDR3 reads CASSPQGGNAEAFF. The CDR3 coding sequence is TGTGCCAGCTCACCACAAGGGGGGAACGCTGAAGCTTTCTTT. The chain employs TRBV18 and TRBJ1-1; perhaps TRBD1 as D (6 bases). From germline, CDR1 is KGHSH and CDR2 LQKENI. The CDR3 is 14 amino acids.

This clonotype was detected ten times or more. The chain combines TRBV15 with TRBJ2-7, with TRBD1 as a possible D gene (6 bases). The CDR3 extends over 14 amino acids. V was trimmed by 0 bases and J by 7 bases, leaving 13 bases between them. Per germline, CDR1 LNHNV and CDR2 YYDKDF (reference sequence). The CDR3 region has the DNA TGTGCCACCAGCAGAGATCACGGGACATGGGAGCAGTACTTC. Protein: CATSRDHGTWEQYF.

The DNA for the CDR3 is TGCAGCGTTGTAGGCACTGGCGGGAGGGCCTACGAGCAGTACTTC. Translation: CSVVGTGGRAYEQYF. The chain has TRBV29-1 and TRBJ2-7; 9 bases are shared with TRBD2. This CDR3 is 15 amino acids long. The ends lost 4 bases at V and 2 bases at J; junction bases unmatched: 9. Looked up from germline, CDR1 is SQVTM and CDR2 is ANQGSEA.

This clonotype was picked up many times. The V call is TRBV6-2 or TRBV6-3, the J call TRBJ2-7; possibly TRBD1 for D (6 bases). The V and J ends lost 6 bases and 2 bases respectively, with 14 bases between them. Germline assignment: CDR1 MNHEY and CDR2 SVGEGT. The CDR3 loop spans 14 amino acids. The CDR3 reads CASRPTGYPYEQYF. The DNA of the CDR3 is TGTGCCAGCAGACCGACAGGTTATCCCTACGAGCAGTACTTC.

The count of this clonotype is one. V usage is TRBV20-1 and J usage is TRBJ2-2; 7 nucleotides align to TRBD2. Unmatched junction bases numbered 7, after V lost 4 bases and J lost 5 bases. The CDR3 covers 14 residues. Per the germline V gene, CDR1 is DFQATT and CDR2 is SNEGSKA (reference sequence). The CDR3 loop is CSATRGGRTGELFF. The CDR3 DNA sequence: TGCAGTGCTACGAGAGGCGGGAGAACCGGGGAGCTGTTTTTT.

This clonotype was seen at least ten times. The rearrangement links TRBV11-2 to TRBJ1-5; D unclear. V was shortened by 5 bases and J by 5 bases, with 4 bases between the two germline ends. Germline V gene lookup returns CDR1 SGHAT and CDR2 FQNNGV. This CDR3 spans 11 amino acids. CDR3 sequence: CASSLDQPQHF. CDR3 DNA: TGTGCCAGCAGCCTCGATCAGCCCCAGCATTTT. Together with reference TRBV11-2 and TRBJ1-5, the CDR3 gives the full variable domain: EAGVAQSPRYKIIEKRQSVAFWCNPISGHATLYWYQQILGQGPKLLIQFQNNGVVDDSQLPKDRFSAERLKGVDSTLKIQPAKLEDSAVYLCASSLDQPQHFGDGTRLSIL.

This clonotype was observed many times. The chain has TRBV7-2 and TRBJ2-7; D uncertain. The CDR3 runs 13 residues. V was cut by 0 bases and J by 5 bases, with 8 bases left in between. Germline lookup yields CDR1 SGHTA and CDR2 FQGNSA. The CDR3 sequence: CASSLAPSHEQYF. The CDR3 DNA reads TGTGCCAGCAGCTTAGCGCCAAGCCACGAGCAGTACTTC. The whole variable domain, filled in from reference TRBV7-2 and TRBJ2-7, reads GAGVSQSPSNKVTEKGKDVELRCDPISGHTALYWYRQSLGQGLEFLIYFQGNSAPDKSGLPSDRFSAERTGGSVSTLTIQRTQQEDSAVYLCASSLAPSHEQYFGPGTRLTVT.

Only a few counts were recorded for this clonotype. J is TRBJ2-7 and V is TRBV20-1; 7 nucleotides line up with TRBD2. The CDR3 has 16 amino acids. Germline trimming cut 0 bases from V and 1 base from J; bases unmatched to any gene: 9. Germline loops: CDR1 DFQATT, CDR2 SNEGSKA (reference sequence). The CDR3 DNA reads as TGCAGTGCTAGAGATCGGGGGAGGGTCCAATCCTACGAGCAGTACTTC. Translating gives CSARDRGRVQSYEQYF.

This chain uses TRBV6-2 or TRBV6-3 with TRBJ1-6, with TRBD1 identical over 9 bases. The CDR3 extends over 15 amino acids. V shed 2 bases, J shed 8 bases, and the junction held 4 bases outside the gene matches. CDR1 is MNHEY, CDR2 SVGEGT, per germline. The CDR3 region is CASSYRGQGDSPLHF. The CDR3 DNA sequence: TGTGCCAGCAGTTACCGGGGACAGGGCGATTCACCCCTCCACTTT.

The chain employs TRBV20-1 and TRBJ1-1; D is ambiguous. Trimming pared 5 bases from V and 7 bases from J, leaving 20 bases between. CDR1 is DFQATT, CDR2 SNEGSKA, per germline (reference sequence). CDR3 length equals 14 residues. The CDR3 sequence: CSAETVNSPIEAFF. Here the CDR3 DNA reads TGCAGTGCTGAGACGGTAAACAGCCCTATTGAAGCTTTCTTT.

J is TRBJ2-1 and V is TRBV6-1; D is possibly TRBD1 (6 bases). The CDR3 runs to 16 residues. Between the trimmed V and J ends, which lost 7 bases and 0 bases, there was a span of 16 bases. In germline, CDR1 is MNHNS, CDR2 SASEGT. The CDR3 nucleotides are TGTGCCAGCACCGCTGATCAGGGGACCTCCTACAATGAGCAGTTCTTC. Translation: CASTADQGTSYNEQFF.

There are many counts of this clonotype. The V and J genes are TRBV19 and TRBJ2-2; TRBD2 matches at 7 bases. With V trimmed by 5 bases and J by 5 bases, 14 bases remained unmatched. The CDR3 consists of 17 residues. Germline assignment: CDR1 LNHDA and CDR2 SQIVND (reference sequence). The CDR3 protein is CASSPQAGPSGTGELFF. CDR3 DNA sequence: TGTGCCAGTAGTCCCCAAGCGGGACCTTCGGGGACCGGGGAGCTGTTTTTT.

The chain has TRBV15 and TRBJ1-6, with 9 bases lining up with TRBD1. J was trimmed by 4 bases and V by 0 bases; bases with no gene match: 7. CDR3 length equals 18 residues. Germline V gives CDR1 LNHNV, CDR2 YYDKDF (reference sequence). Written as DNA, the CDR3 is TGTGCCACCAGCAGAGATGATGACAGGGGGATTTATAATTCACCCCTCCACTTT. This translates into CATSRDDDRGIYNSPLHF. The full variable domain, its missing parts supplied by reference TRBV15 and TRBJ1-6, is DAMVIQNPRYQVTQFGKPVTLSCSQTLNHNVMYWYQQKSSQAPKLLFHYYDKDFNNEADTPDNFQSRRPNTSFCFLDIRSPGLGDTAMYLCATSRDDDRGIYNSPLHFGNGTRLTVT.

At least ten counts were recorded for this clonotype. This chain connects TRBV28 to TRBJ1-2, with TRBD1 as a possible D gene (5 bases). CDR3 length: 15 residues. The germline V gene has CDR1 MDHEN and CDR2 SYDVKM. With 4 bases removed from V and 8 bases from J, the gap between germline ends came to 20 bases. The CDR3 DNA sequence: TGTGCCAGCAGTTCCACCGGGGCAGCAACCGGCGGCTACACCTTC. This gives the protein CASSSTGAATGGYTF.

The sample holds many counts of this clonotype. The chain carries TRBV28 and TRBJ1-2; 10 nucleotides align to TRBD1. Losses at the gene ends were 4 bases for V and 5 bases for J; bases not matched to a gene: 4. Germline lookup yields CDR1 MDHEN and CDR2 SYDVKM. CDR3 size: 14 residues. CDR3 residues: CASSSDRGSYGYTF. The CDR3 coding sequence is TGTGCCAGCAGTTCGGACAGGGGGAGTTATGGCTACACCTTC.

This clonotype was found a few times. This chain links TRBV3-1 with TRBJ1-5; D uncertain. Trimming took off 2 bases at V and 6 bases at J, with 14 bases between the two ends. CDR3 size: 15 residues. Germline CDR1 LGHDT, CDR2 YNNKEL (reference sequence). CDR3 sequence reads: CASSQRRESTQPQHF. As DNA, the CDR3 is TGTGCCAGCAGCCAAAGGAGGGAGAGTACTCAGCCCCAGCATTTT.

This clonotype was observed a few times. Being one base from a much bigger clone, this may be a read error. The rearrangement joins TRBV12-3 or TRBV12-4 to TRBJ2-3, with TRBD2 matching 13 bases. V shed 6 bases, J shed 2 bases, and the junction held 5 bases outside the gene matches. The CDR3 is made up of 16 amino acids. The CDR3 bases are TGTGCCAGCAGCGCAACTAGCGGGAGGGCCACAGATACGCAGTATTTT. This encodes CASSATSGRATDTQYF.

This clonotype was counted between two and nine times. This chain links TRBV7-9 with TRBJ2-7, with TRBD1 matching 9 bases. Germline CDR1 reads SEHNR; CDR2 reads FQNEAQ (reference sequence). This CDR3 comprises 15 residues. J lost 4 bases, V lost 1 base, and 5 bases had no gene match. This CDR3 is CASSLDTGGDYEQYF. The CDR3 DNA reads TGTGCCAGCAGCTTAGACACAGGGGGCGATTACGAGCAGTACTTC.

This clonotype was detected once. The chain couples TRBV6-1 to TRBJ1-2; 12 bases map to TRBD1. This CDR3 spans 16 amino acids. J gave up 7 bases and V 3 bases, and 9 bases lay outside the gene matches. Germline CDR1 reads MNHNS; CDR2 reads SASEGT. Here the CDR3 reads CASSEQGGQGALGYTF. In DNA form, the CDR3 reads TGTGCCAGCAGTGAGCAAGGGGGACAGGGGGCTCTTGGCTACACCTTC.

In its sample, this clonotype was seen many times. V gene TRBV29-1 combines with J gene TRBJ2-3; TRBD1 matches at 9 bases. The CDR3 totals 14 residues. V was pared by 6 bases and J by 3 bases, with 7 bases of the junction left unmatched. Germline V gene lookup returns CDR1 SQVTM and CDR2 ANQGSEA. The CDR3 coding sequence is TGCAGCGTGGTGGGACAGGGAGAAACAGATACGCAGTATTTT. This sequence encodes CSVVGQGETDTQYF.

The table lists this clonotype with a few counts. The CDR3 DNA follows: TGTGCCAGCAGTAACAGGGGTAAAAGCTCCTACAATGAGCAGTTCTTC. Protein: CASSNRGKSSYNEQFF. The rearrangement joins TRBV6-2 or TRBV6-3 to TRBJ2-1; 7 bases fit TRBD1. The V segment lost 5 bases and the J segment 0 bases; nucleotides outside the gene matches: 7. CDR3 size: 16 residues. CDR1 is MNHEY, CDR2 SVGEGT, per germline.

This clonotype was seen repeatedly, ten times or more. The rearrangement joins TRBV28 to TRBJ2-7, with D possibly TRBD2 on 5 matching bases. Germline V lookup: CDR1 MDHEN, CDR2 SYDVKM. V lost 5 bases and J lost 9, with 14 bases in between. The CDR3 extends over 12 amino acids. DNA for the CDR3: TGTGCCAGCAGTCCTTCCGGTGGAGGGCAGTACTTC. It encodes CASSPSGGGQYF.

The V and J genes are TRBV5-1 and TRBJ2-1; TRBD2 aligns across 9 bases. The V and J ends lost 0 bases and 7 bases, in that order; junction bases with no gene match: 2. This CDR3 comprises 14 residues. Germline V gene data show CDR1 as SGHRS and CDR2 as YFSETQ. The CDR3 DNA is TGCGCCAGCAGCTTGGGACTAGCGGAAAATGAGCAGTTCTTC. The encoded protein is CASSLGLAENEQFF.

The DNA for the CDR3 is TGTGCCAGCAGTAGGGGATTGGACCCCCGGGAAGGGGAGACCCAGTACTTC. Translation gives CASSRGLDPREGETQYF. The V and J genes are TRBV12-3 or TRBV12-4 and TRBJ2-5; the D call may be TRBD1 or TRBD2 (5 bases each). This CDR3 spans 17 amino acids. The V end was cut by 5 bases, the J end by 5 bases, with 24 bases between.

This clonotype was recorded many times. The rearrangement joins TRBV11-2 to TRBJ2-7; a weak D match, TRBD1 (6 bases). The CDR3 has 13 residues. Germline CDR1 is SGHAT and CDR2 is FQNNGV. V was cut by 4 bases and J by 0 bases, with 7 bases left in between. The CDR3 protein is CASSSGHSYEQYF. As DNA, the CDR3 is TGTGCCAGCAGCTCGGGACACTCCTACGAGCAGTACTTC.

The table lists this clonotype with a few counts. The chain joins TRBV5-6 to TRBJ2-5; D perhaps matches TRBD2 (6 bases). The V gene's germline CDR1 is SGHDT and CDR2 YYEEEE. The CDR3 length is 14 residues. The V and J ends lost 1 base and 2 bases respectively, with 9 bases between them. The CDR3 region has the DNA TGTGCCAGCAGCTTGTCGGGGGATCAAGAGACCCAGTACTTC. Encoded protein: CASSLSGDQETQYF.

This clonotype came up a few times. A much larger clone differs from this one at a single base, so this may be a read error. The chain's CDR3 is CASSPGTAIYNEQFF. CDR3 DNA sequence: TGTGCCAGCAGTCCCGGGACAGCTATCTACAATGAGCAGTTCTTC. J is TRBJ2-1 and V is TRBV12-3 or TRBV12-4; TRBD1 matches at 7 bases. The CDR3 is 15 residues long. J was trimmed by 3 bases and V by 5 bases; bases with no gene match: 7.

The CDR3 sequence: CATSAVNPYNEQFF. The CDR3 DNA follows: TGTGCCACCTCGGCAGTCAACCCTTACAATGAGCAGTTCTTC. The chain links TRBV19 to TRBJ2-1; D uncertain. The V gene's germline CDR1 is LNHDA and CDR2 SQIVND (reference sequence). This CDR3 has 14 residues. With 10 bases removed from V and 4 bases from J, the gap between germline ends came to 17 bases.

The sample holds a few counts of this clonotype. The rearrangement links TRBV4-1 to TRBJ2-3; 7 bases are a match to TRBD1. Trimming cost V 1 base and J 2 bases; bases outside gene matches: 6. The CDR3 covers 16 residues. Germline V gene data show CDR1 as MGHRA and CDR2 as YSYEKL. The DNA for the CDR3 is TGCGCCAGCAGCCAAGCTTGGCAGGGGGTCACAGATACGCAGTATTTT. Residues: CASSQAWQGVTDTQYF.

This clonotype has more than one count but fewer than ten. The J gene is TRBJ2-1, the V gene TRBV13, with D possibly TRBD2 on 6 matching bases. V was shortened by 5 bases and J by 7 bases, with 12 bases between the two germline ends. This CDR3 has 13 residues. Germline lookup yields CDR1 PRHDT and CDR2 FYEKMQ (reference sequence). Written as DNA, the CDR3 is TGTGCCAGCAGCCCGACTAGTGGGAATGAGCAGTTCTTC. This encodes CASSPTSGNEQFF.